A single T cell receptor (beta chain) is shown here with its context. Antigen unknown. Uncontrolled infection, other autoimmune disease, pregnancy or lactation disqualified patients from enrolment. This entry comes from a study of T cells in Graves' hyperthyroidism and ophthalmopathy. General study findings and limits: Ophthalmopathy prediction by the model preceded onset by a median about 6.8 months. Ophthalmopathy could be told apart from stable hyperthyroidism with a 13 V-J model.

The CDR3 consists of 15 residues. V lost 5 bases and J lost 4; bases outside the gene matches: 10. CDR1 is GTSNPN, CDR2 SVGIG, per germline (reference sequence). Amplification of TCR beta CDR3 regions was performed using RNA transcripts as template. First-round RT-PCR of the TCR CDR3 relied on the HTBI primer set. MiXCR was run by TCRdb on the multiplex PCR reads, yielding one entry per CDR3 protein. The table lists fewer than 650,000 distinct CDR3 sequences, about 14% of them singletons. The chain uses TRBV30 and TRBJ2-3, with 9 bases identical to TRBD2. The source material was blood. The sequence derives from a woman younger than 35 with Graves' ophthalmopathy. The CDR3 sequence: CAWGIGAGGADTQYF. The CDR3 coding sequence is TGTGCCTGGGGGATCGGGGCGGGAGGGGCAGATACGCAGTATTTT.